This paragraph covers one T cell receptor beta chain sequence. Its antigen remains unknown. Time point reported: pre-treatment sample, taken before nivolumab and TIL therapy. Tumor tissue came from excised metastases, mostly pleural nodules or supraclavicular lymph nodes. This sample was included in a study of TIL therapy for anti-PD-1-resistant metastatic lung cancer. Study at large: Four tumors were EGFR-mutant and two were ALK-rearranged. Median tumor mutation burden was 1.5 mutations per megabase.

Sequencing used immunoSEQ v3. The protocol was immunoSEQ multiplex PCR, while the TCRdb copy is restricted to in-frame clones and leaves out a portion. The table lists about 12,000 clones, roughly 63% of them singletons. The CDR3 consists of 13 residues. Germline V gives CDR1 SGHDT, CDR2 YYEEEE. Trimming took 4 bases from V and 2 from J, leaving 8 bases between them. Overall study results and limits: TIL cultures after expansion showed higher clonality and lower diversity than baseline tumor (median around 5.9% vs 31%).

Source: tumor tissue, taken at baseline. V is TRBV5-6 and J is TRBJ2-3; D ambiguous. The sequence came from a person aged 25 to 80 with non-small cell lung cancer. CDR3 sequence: CASSMDATDTQYF. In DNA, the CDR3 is TGTGCCAGCAGCATGGATGCCACAGATACGCAGTATTTT.